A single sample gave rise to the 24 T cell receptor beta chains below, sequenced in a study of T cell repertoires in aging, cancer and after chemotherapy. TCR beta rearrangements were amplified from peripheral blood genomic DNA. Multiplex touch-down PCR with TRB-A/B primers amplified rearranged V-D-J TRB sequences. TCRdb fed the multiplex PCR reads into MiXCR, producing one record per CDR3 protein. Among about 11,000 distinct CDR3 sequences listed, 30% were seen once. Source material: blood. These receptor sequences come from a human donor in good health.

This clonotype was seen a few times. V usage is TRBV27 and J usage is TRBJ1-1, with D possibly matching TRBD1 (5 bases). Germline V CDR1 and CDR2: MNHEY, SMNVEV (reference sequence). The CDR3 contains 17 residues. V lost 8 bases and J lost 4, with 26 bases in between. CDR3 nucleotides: TGTGCCAGCTATTTAGGAAGGGGTGGCGGTAGGAGCACTGAAGCTTTCTTT. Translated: CASYLGRGGGRSTEAFF.

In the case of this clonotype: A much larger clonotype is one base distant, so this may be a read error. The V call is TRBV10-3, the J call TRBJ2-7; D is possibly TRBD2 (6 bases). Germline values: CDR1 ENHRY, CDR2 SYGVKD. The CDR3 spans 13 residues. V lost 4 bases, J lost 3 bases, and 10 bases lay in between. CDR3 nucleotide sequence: TGTGCCATCAGTGTGATTAGCGGCTACGAGCAGTACTTC. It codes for CAISVISGYEQYF.

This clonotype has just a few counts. The chain's CDR3 is CASSLRTGGDEQFF. CDR3 nucleotides: TGTGCCAGCAGTCTACGGACAGGGGGTGATGAGCAGTTCTTC. V usage is TRBV6-2 or TRBV6-3 and J usage is TRBJ2-1; 10 bases fit TRBD1. Unmatched junction bases numbered 6, after V lost 5 bases and J lost 8 bases. CDR3 length: 14 amino acids. Germline V gives CDR1 MNHEY, CDR2 SVGEGT.

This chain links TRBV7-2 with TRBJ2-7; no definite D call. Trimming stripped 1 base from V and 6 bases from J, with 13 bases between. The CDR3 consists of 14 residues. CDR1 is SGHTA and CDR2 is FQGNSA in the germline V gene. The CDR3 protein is CASSLGGRISEQYF. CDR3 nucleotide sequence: TGTGCCAGCAGCTTAGGGGGTAGGATTTCCGAGCAGTACTTC.

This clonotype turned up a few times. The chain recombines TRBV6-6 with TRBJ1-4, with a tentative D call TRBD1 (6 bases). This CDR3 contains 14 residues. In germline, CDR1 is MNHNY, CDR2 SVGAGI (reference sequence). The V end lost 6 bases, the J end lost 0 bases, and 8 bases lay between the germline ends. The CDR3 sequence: CASRKGATNEKLFF. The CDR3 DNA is TGTGCCAGCAGGAAGGGGGCAACTAATGAAAAACTGTTTTTT.

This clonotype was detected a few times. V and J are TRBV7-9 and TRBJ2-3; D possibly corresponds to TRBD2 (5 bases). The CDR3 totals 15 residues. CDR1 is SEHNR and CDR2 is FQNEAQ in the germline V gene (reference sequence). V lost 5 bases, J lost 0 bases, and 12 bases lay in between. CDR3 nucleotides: TGTGCCAGCAGCCTTATGCGAGGGAGCACAGATACGCAGTATTTT. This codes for CASSLMRGSTDTQYF.

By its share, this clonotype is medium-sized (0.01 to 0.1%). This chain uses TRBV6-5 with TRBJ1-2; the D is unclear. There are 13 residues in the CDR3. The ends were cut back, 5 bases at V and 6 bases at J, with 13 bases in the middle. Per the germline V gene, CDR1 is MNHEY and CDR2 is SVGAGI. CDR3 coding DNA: TGTGCCAGCAGTACTGCGGAAGGCCATGGCTACACCTTC. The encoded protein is CASSTAEGHGYTF.

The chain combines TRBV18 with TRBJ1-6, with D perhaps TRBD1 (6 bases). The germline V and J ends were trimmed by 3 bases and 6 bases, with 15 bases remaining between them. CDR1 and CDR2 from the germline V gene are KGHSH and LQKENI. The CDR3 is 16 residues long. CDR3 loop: CASSPGGRRGNSPLHF. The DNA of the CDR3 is TGTGCCAGCTCACCTGGGGGCCGACGGGGTAATTCACCCCTCCACTTT.

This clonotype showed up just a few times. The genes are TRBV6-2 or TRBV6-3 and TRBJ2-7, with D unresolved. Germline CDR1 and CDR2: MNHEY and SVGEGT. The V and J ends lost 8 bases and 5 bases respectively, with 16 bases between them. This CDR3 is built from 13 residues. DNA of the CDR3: TGTGCCAGCCGGGCCCCCGGGTACCACGAGCAGTACTTC. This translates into CASRAPGYHEQYF.

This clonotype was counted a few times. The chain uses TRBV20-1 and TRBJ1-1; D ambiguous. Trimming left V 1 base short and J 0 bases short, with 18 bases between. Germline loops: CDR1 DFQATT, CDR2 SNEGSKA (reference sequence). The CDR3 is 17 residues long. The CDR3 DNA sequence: TGCAGTGCTAGAGCCGGTCCGACATTTCGCTTGAACACTGAAGCTTTCTTT. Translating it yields CSARAGPTFRLNTEAFF.

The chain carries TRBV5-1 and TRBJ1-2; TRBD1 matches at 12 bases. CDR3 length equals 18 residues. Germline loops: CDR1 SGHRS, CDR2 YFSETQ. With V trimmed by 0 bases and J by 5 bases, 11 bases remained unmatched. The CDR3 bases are TGCGCCAGCAGCTTGGGTCTCGGGGGACAGGGGGCGCGTTATGGCTACACCTTC. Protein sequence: CASSLGLGGQGARYGYTF.

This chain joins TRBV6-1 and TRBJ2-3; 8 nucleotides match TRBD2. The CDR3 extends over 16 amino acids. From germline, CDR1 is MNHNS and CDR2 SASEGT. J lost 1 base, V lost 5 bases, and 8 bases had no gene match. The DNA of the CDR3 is TGTGCCAGCAGTAGGGGGGCTAGCGGGCGCACAGATACGCAGTATTTT. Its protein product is CASSRGASGRTDTQYF.

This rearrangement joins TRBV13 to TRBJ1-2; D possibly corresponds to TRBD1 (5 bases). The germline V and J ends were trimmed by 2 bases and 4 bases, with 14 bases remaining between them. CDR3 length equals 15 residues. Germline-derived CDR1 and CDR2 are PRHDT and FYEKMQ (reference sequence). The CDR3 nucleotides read TGTGCCAGCAGCTTAAACCTACAGGCGAGCTATGGCTACACCTTC. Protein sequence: CASSLNLQASYGYTF.

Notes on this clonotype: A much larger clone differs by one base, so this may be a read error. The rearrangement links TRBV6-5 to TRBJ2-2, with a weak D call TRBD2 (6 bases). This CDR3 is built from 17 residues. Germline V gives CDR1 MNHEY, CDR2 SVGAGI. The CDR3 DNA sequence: TGTGCCAGCAGTTCCAGTTACGGTAGGGGCGACGGCGGGGTGCTGTTTTTT. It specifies CASSSSYGRGDGGVLFF.

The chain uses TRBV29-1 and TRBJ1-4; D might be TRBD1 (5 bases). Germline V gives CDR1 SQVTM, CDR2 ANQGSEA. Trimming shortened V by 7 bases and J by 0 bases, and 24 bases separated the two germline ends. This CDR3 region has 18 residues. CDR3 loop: CSGDAGREVCPTNEKLFF. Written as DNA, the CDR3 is TGCAGCGGTGACGCGGGCAGGGAAGTTTGCCCAACTAATGAAAAACTGTTTTTT.

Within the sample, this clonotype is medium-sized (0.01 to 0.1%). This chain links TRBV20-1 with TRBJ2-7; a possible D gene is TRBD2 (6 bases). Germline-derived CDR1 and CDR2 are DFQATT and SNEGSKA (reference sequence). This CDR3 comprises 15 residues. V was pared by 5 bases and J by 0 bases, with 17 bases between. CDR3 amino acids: CSAGPPGLSSYEQYF. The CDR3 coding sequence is TGCAGTGCTGGCCCGCCGGGACTGAGCTCCTACGAGCAGTACTTC.

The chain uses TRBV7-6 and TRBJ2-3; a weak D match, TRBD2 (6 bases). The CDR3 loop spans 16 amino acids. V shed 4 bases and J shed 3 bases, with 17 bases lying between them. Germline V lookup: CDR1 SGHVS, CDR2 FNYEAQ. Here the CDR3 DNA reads TGTGCCAGCAGCTCTCAAGCGGTGGGGGGTACAGATACGCAGTATTTT. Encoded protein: CASSSQAVGGTDTQYF.

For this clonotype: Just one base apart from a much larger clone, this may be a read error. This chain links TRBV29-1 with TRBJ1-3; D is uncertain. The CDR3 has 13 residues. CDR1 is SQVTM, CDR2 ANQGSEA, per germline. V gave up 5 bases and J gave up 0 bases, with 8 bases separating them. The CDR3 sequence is CSVKTSSGNTIYF. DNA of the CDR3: TGCAGCGTTAAAACCAGCTCTGGAAACACCATATATTTT. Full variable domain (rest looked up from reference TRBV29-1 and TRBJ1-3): SAVISQKPSRDICQRGTSLTIQCQVDSQVTMMFWYRQQPGQSLTLIATANQGSEATYESGFVIDKFPISRPNLTFSTLTVSNMSPEDSSIYLCSVKTSSGNTIYFGEGSWLTVV.

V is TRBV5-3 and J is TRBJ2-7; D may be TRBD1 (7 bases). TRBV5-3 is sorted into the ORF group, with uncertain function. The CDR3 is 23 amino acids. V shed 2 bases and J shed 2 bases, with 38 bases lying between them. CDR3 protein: CARSFDARRYYTETGRSAYEQYF. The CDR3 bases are TGTGCCAGAAGCTTCGACGCGCGGAGATACTATACCGAGACAGGGAGGTCAGCCTACGAGCAGTACTTC.

As DNA, the CDR3 is TGCAGTGCTGTCGGGAGGGGGGGAGAGACCCAGTACTTC. Encoded protein: CSAVGRGGETQYF. This chain joins TRBV20-1 and TRBJ2-5; 8 bases are shared with TRBD2. J was trimmed by 4 bases and V by 5 bases; bases with no gene match: 6. This CDR3 is 13 amino acids long. Germline values: CDR1 DFQATT, CDR2 SNEGSKA (reference sequence).

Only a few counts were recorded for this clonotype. CDR3 sequence: CASSLGRPSYNEQFF. The DNA for the CDR3 is TGTGCCAGCAGTTTAGGGCGACCCTCCTACAATGAGCAGTTCTTC. V and J are TRBV27 and TRBJ2-1, with D uncertain. The CDR3 is 15 residues long. V was pared by 2 bases and J by 0 bases, with 8 bases between. Germline CDR1 reads MNHEY; CDR2 reads SMNVEV (reference sequence).

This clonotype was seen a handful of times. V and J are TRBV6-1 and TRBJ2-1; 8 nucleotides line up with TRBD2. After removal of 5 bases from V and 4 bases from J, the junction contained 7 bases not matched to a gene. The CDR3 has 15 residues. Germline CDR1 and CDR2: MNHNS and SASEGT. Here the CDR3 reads CASSPTSASYNEQFF. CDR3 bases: TGTGCCAGCAGTCCGACTAGCGCCTCATACAATGAGCAGTTCTTC.

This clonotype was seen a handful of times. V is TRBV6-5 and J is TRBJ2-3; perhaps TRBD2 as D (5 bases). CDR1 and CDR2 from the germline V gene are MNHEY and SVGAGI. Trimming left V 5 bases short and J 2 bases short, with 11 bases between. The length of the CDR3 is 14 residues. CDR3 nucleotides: TGTGCCAGCAGTGTACTAGGAGTCACAGATACGCAGTATTTT. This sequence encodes CASSVLGVTDTQYF.

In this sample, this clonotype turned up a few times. The CDR3 loop reads CASSEQGRRMGYTF. For the CDR3, the DNA is TGTGCCAGCAGCGAACAGGGACGGCGTATGGGCTACACCTTC. V gene TRBV12-3 or TRBV12-4 combines with J gene TRBJ1-2; D perhaps matches TRBD1 (6 bases). V dropped 6 bases and J dropped 8 bases, with 19 bases sitting between them. This CDR3 region has 14 residues.